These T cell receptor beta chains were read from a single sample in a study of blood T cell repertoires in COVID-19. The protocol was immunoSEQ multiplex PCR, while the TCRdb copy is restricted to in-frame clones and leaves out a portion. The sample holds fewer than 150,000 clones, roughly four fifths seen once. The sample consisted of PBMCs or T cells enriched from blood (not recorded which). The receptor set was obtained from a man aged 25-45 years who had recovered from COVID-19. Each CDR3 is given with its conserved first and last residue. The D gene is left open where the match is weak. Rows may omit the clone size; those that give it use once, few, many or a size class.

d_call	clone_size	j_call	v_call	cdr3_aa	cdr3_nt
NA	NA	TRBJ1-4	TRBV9	CASSVGVGGGNEKLFF	TGTGCCAGCAGCGTAGGCGTGGGAGGCGGTAATGAAAAACTGTTTTTT
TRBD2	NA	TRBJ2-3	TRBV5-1	CASTKGGSTDTQYF	TGCGCCAGCACAAAGGGAGGGAGCACAGATACGCAGTATTTT
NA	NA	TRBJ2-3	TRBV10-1	CARPCPRSPDTQYF	TGCGCCAGACCCTGCCCAAGAAGCCCAGATACGCAGTATTTT
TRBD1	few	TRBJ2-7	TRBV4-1	CASSQEAKGQPCEQYF	TGCGCCAGCAGCCAAGAAGCAAAGGGACAGCCTTGCGAGCAGTACTTC
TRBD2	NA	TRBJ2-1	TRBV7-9	CATGLAGGPGEQFF	TGTGCCACCGGTCTAGCGGGGGGGCCCGGTGAGCAGTTCTTC
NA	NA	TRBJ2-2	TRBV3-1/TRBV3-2	CASSSHWNTGELFF	TGTGCCAGCAGCTCGCACTGGAACACCGGGGAGCTGTTTTTT
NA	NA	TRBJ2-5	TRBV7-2	CASSMGLGRGETQYF	TGTGCCAGCAGCATGGGACTGGGACGAGGGGAGACCCAGTACTTC
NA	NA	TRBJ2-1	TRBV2	CASSGDSREQFF	TGTGCCAGCAGTGGCGATTCACGGGAGCAGTTCTTC
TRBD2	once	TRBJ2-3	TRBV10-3	CAISESGEGRGTDTQYF	TGTGCCATCAGTGAGTCGGGGGAGGGGCGGGGCACAGATACGCAGTATTTT
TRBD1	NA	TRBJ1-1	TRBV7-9	CASSAGTGYRAFF	TGTGCCAGCAGCGCCGGGACAGGGTACCGAGCTTTCTTT
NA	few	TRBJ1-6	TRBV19	CASRGFKGHGTPLHF	TGTGCCAGTAGGGGGTTTAAGGGGCATGGGACACCCCTCCACTTT
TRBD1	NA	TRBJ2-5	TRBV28	CASSSHSPGGRETQYF	TGTGCCAGCAGTTCCCACAGTCCAGGGGGCCGCGAGACCCAGTACTTC
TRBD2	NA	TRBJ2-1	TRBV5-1	CASSLIAGGPNEQFF	TGCGCCAGCAGCTTGATAGCGGGAGGGCCAAATGAGCAGTTCTTC
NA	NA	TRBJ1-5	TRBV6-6	CASQGGLGNQPQHF	TGTGCCAGCCAAGGGGGTCTTGGTAATCAGCCCCAGCATTTT
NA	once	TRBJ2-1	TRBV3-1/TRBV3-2	CASSQGAQRGQFF	TGTGCCAGCAGCCAAGGGGCCCAAAGGGGGCAGTTCTTC
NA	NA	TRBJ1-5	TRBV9	CASSLSTAAGEPQHF	TGTGCCAGCAGCCTATCCACAGCCGCGGGGGAGCCCCAGCATTTT
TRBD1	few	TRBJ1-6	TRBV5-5	CASSKQGANSPLHF	TGTGCCAGCAGCAAACAGGGGGCGAATTCACCCCTCCACTTT